Described below is a single T cell receptor beta chain sequence and its context. This clonotype was seen just once. Its specific antigen is unknown. Base qualities are not at hand, and no much larger clone is one base apart. One read provides weak support. The data originate from a study of response to subunit inactivated influenza vaccine listed by TCRdb under 2018. A note on the overall study: To follow how T cells responded to a trivalent subunit inactivated influenza vaccine, the researchers relied on deep quantitative profiling of the T cell receptor repertoire. The full study reports these points: The authors proposed that each seasonal influenza vaccination may bring in only a limited number of new T cells.

Libraries were made using RT-PCR. The sequencing machine was an Illumina HiSeq 2500. TCRdb reanalyzed the raw reads on its own, using fastp at Q25 for trimming and MiXCR for clone calling, and kept in-frame beta chains. Rows are combined by CDR3 protein, so each entry shows the most common genes and DNA. This sample gives fewer than 400,000 distinct CDR3 sequences in total; roughly 22% of them show up just once. The ten largest clonotypes hold 10% of the sample. The source material was PBMCs from blood, sampled 21 months after vaccination. The sequence derives from a man aged 45-69 years who received an inactivated influenza vaccine. Donor details come from another sample of the same person, matched by shared clones.

The bases read TGTGCCAGCTCACCTTTGACTAGCAGCACAGATACGCAGTATTTT. This sequence encodes CASSPLTSSTDTQYF. The rearranged segments are TRBV18 and TRBJ2-3, with 7 middle bases fitting TRBD2. The CDR3 runs 15 residues from the cysteine to the phenylalanine. CDR3 DNA only is kept here, 45 bases in frame from base 1. For this chain, trimming is 3 bases at the V end and 0 bases at the J end, and the number of junction bases without a gene match is 3. From the germline V gene, CDR1 is KGHSH and CDR2 is LQKENI.